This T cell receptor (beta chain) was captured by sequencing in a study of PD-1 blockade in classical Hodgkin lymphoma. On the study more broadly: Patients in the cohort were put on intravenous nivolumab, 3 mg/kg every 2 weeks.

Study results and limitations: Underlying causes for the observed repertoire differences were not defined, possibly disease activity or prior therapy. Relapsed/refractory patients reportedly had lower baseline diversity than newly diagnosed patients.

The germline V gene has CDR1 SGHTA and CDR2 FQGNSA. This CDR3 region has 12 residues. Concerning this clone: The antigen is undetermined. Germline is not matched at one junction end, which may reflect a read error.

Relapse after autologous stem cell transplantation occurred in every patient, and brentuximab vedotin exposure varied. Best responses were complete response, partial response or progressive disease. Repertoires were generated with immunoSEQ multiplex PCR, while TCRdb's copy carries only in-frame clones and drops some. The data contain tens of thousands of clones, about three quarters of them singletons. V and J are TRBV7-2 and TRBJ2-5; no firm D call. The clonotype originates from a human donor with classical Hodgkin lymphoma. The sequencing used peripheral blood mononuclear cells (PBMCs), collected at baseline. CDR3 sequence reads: CASSPNQETQYF. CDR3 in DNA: TGTGCCAGCAGTCCTAACCAGGAGACCCAGTACTTC.